What follows describes a single T cell receptor beta chain. Its cognate antigen is unknown. This specimen belongs to a study of shared clonotypes between healthy human individuals. Overall study: Used for every donor were three CD4 naive, three CD4 memory, two CD8 naive and one CD8 memory plate. Study-level findings and limits: The study found 4.5% to 6% of naive CD4 clonotypes shared across a few donors.

The CDR3 totals 13 residues. Germline assignment: CDR1 MDHEN and CDR2 SYDVKM. V was shortened by 5 bases and J by 5 bases, with 13 bases between the two germline ends. The study enrolled healthy HIV-negative adults without recent acute infections or vaccinations as donors. Some clones are missing from TCRdb's copy, which holds only in-frame ones; the method was immunoSEQ multiplex PCR. This sample has some 1.5 million clones; 98% occur once, and the top ten carry 0.4% to 0.45%. The specimen was naive CD4+ T cells sorted from blood. Subset described: CD45RA+ positively selected. The V call is TRBV28, the J call TRBJ2-7; the D gene could be TRBD1 or TRBD2 (5 bases each). This TCR was sampled from a man aged 30 to 39 in good health. The CDR3 DNA sequence: TGTGCCAGCAGTCCCGGGACCCGTGACGAGCAGTACTTC. The encoded protein is CASSPGTRDEQYF.